The next 5 T cell receptor beta chains were all read from a single sample in a study of identical twins' blood T cells. MiXCR, run by TCRdb on the 5' RACE reads, gives a single entry per CDR3 protein. The table lists around 380,000 distinct CDR3 sequences, over 25% of them singletons. The sequencing sample was made of PBMCs. All receptors come from a woman between 18 and 50 years old in good health.

The V and J genes are TRBV19 and TRBJ1-6, with D possibly being TRBD1 (5 bases). The CDR3 spans 14 residues. V was pared by 3 bases and J by 7 bases, with 10 bases between. The germline CDR1 and CDR2 sequences are LNHDA and SQIVND (reference sequence). The CDR3, as DNA: TGTGCCAGTAGTATCATTGCAGGGAATTCACCCCTCCACTTT. It is translated as CASSIIAGNSPLHF.

This chain connects TRBV12-3 or TRBV12-4 to TRBJ2-7; unclear D gene. CDR3 length: 14 residues. The V and J ends lost 5 bases and 3 bases respectively, with 14 bases between them. The CDR3 bases are TGTGCCAGCAGTCCCCCCGGGCTAGGCTACGAGCAGTACTTC. It encodes CASSPPGLGYEQYF.

J is TRBJ1-5 and V is TRBV7-9; no reliable D call. Germline CDR1 is SEHNR and CDR2 is FQNEAQ (reference sequence). This CDR3 contains 14 residues. V was cut by 9 bases and J by 1 base, with 13 bases left in between. CDR3 nucleotide sequence: TGTGCCAGTTCTGAGGGTTTCAGCAATCAGCCCCAGCATTTT. As protein: CASSEGFSNQPQHF.

The chain employs TRBV5-1 and TRBJ2-1; D gene ambiguous. The CDR3 length is 16 residues. Germline assignment: CDR1 SGHRS and CDR2 YFSETQ. Trimming took 4 bases from V and 4 from J, leaving 18 bases between them. CDR3 sequence reads: CASSLLPNRLYNEQFF. The CDR3 nucleotides are TGCGCCAGCAGCCTCCTTCCGAACCGCCTTTACAATGAGCAGTTCTTC.

This clonotype was counted a few times. This rearrangement joins TRBV11-2 to TRBJ2-3; 7 bases line up with TRBD2. The CDR3 totals 16 residues. Unmatched junction bases numbered 9, after V lost 0 bases and J lost 6 bases. Germline values: CDR1 SGHAT, CDR2 FQNNGV. CDR3 sequence (DNA): TGTGCCAGCAGCTTAGAACTAGCGTTAGCCCCGGATACGCAGTATTTT. Amino acid sequence: CASSLELALAPDTQYF.